This T cell receptor (beta chain) was sequenced during a study of Graves' ophthalmopathy and Graves' hyperthyroidism. The CDR3 loop spans 16 amino acids. Germline loops: CDR1 MGHDK, CDR2 SYGVNS. RNA transcripts yielded amplified TCR beta CDR3 regions. Second-round multiplex PCR followed a first-round RT-PCR using HTBI primers. TCRdb recomputed calls from the multiplex PCR reads with MiXCR, one row per CDR3 protein. The sample records around 660,000 distinct CDR3 sequences, about 41% being singletons. The study excluded patients with other autoimmune diseases, uncontrolled infections, pregnancy or lactation. Diagnosis relied on clinical symptoms, serum thyroxine, TRAb, thyroid ultrasound and orbital computed tomography.

The receptor comes from an adult man with Graves' ophthalmopathy. The genes are TRBV25-1 and TRBJ2-5; 13 nucleotides line up with TRBD2. The J call may be mistaken, given a closer DNA end match to TRBJ2-1. The source material was peripheral blood. In DNA, the CDR3 is TGTGCCAGCAGTGAATTAGGGACTAGCGGGACCGTTAAGCAGTTCTTC. This encodes CASSELGTSGTVKQFF.